The sequence of this TCR beta chain was determined in a study of cytomegalovirus exposure and HLA in healthy donors. Regarding the study as a whole: It was reported that TCR beta sequences correctly inferred the HLA-A and HLA-B alleles for most subjects. As confirmed in vitro, a few CMV-associated chains were specific for CMV antigens. In a later analysis, at a false discovery rate of 0.05, roughly 18,000 TCR beta sequences were associated with HLA alleles.

Regarding this clone: As yet, its antigen is unknown.

The germline gives CDR1 SQVTM, CDR2 ANQGSEA. Trimming at V came to 3 bases and at J to 10 bases, leaving 8 bases not matched to a gene. The CDR3 is 14 residues long. 13 Jbeta primers and 60 Vbeta primers were used for the PCR. TCRdb's copy holds only in-frame clones and misses some; the assay was immunoSEQ multiplex PCR. The data contain 72,000 or so clones, around 69% of them singletons. V gene TRBV29-1 combines with J gene TRBJ2-1; the match to TRBD2 covers 11 bases. The sequence derives from a human donor in good health. Sequenced material: PBMCs. CDR3 region: CSVEELAGVREQFF. In nucleotides, the CDR3 is TGCAGCGTTGAGGAACTAGCGGGAGTTAGGGAGCAGTTCTTC.